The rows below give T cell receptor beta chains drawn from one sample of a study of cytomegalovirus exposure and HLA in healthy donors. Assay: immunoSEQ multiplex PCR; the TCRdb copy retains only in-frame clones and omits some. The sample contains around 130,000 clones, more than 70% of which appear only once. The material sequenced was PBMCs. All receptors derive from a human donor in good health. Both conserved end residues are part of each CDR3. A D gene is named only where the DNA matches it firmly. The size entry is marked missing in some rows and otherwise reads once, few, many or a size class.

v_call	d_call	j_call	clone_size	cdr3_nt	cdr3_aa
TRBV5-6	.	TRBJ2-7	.	TGTGCCAGCAGCGGAACAGGGTTTAGGAAGTACTTC	CASSGTGFRKYF
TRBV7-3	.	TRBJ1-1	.	TGTGCCAGCAGCCCTGGGCCGAACACTGAAGCTTTCTTT	CASSPGPNTEAFF
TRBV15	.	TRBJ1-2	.	TGTGCCACCAGCAGAGGGTTAGGGGCGTCGGAACACTATGGCTACACCTTC	CATSRGLGASEHYGYTF
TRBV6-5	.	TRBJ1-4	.	TGTGCCAGCCTTCTTAGGCGGGAAAAACTGTTTTTT	CASLLRREKLFF
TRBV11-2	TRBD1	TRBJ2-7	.	TGTGCCAGCAGCTCACAGACAGGGTTCGACGAGCAGTACTTC	CASSSQTGFDEQYF
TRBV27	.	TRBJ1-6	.	TGTGCCAGCACTCCGCTGGGCCCACTTTCACCCCTCCACTTT	CASTPLGPLSPLHF
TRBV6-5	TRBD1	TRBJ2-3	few	TGTGCCAGCAGTTCTTCAGGGACAGGGGTCTCAGATACGCAGTATTTT	CASSSSGTGVSDTQYF
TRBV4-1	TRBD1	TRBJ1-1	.	TGCGCCAGCAGCCTAGATATAAGATTGGACAGGGTGGCTTTTTGGTTAAACACTGAAGCTTTCTTT	CASSLDIRLDRVAFWLNTEAFF
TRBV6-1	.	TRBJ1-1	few	TGTGCCAGCAGTGAAGGGGCCGTAGTTGAAGCTTTCTTT	CASSEGAVVEAFF
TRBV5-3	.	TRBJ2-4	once	TGTGCCGACCAAGCAAAGGACCAGGCGGGCAAGGCCAAAAACATTCAGTACTTC	CADQAKDQAGKAKNIQYF
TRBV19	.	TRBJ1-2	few	TGTGCCAGTAGCAAACAGGGAGATTTAAACTATGGCTACACCTTC	CASSKQGDLNYGYTF
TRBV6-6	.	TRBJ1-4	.	TGTGCCAGCAGTTACCCGGGTTCAAGCGAAAAACTGTTTTTT	CASSYPGSSEKLFF
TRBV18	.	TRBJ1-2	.	TGTGCCAGCTCACCACGGGCACAAGTTACGGATGGCTACACCTTC	CASSPRAQVTDGYTF
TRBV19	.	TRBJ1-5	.	TGTGCCAGTAGTATGGTCACTGTTCAGCCCCAGCATTTT	CASSMVTVQPQHF
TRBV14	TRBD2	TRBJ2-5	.	TGTGCCAGCAGCCAAGGGGTCCTGGCGGGGGGGCTGAGGACCCAGTACTTC	CASSQGVLAGGLRTQYF
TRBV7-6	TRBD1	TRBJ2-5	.	TGTGCCAGCAGACCTGGACAGGGGGCAAAAGAGACCCAGTACTTC	CASRPGQGAKETQYF
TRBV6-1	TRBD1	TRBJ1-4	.	TGTGCCAGCAGTGAAGCGCCAGGGGGAGGCGAAAAACTGTTTTTT	CASSEAPGGGEKLFF
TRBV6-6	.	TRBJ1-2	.	TGTGCCAGCAGGGCAGACAGCCGAGCTAACTATGGCTACACCTTC	CASRADSRANYGYTF
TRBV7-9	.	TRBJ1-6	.	TGTGCCAGCAGCTTCTCCCTGGACGGGACCCTCCACTTT	CASSFSLDGTLHF
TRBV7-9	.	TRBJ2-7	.	TGTGCCAGCAGCTTAGTCTTAGGCGGGACTTACGAGCAGTACTTC	CASSLVLGGTYEQYF
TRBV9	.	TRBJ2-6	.	TGTGCCAGCAGCGTCCAAGGACAGACCCGCTCTGGGGCCAACGTCCTGACTTTC	CASSVQGQTRSGANVLTF
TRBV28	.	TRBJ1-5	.	TGTGCCAGCAGTTTTCACGGGGGGCAGCCCCAGCATTTT	CASSFHGGQPQHF
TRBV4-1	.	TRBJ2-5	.	TGCGCCAGCAGGGTCGGGACACCGGGGATGGAGACCCAGTACTTC	CASRVGTPGMETQYF
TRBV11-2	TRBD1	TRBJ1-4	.	TGTGCCAGCAGCTTGAGGGGACAGGGTAATGAAAAACTGTTTTTT	CASSLRGQGNEKLFF
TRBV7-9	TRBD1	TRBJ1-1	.	TGTGCCAGCAGCTCGACCCATCCGGGACAGGGGGCCTTTGAAGCTTTCTTT	CASSSTHPGQGAFEAFF
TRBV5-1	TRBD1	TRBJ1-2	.	TGCGCCAGCAGCTCTGACAGGGTTGGTGGCTACACCTTC	CASSSDRVGGYTF
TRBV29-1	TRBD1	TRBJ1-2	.	TGCAGCGTTCGCTGGACAGGGGGATATGGCTACACCTTC	CSVRWTGGYGYTF
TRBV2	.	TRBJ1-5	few	TGTGCCAGCAATACAGGGAATAGCAATCAGCCCCAGCATTTT	CASNTGNSNQPQHF
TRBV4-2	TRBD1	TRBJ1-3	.	TGTGCCAGCAGCCAAGTCGGCAGGGGGCTCGACACCATATATTTT	CASSQVGRGLDTIYF
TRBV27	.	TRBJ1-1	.	TGTGCCAGCAGTTTTCTTGAGGGTACTGAAGCTTTCTTT	CASSFLEGTEAFF
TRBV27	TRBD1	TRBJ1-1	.	TGTGCCAGCAGTTACCCAGGGGGAAACACTGAAGCTTTCTTT	CASSYPGGNTEAFF
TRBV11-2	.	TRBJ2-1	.	TGTGCCAGTAGACTCGCACCCTCCTACAATGAGCAGTTCTTC	CASRLAPSYNEQFF
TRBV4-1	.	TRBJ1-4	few	TGCGCCAGCAGCCAAGATCCCACGATCACGGGTGAAAAACTGTTTTTT	CASSQDPTITGEKLFF
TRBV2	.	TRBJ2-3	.	TGTGCCAGCAGTGTGGGCCCCCCAGATACGCAGTATTTT	CASSVGPPDTQYF
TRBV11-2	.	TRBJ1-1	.	TGTGCCAGCAGCTTAGATCACCCAACGGCTGAAGCTTTCTTT	CASSLDHPTAEAFF
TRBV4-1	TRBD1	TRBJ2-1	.	TGCGCCAGCAGCCAAGTAGTCCGGAACAGGGGGAACAATGAGCAGTTCTTC	CASSQVVRNRGNNEQFF
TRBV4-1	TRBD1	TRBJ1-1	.	TGCGCCAGCAGCCAAGATAGGGGGACAGGGCAAAAAGCTTTCTTT	CASSQDRGTGQKAFF
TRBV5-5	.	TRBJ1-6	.	TGTGCCAGCAGCCAGTTCGTGGATTCACCCCTCCACTTT	CASSQFVDSPLHF
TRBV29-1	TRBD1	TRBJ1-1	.	TGCAGCGTTTTGGACAGGCTTATGAACACTGAAGCTTTCTTT	CSVLDRLMNTEAFF
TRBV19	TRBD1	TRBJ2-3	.	TGTGCCAGTAGTTCCGACAGGGGGGTTGGGACAGATACGCAGTATTTT	CASSSDRGVGTDTQYF
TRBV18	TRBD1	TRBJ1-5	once	TGTGCCAGCTCACTAGGACAGGGAAATAGCAATCAGCCCCAGCATTTT	CASSLGQGNSNQPQHF
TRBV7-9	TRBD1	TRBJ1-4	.	TGTGCCAGCAGCTTAGGGACAGGGGGTGAAAAACTGTTTTTT	CASSLGTGGEKLFF
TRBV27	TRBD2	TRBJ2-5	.	TGTGCCAGCAGTTTATGGCCCGTGGCGCGGGGGGGCCTAGAGACCCAGTACTTC	CASSLWPVARGGLETQYF
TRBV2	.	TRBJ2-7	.	TGTGCCAGCAGTGTAGAGGGGGAGTCCTACGAGCAGTACTTC	CASSVEGESYEQYF
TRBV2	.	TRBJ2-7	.	TGTGCCAGCAGTCCCAGTTGGACAGGAGGGGAGTACGAGCAGTACTTC	CASSPSWTGGEYEQYF
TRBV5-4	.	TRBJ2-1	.	TGTACCAGCAGCACCGACCCGGGATACAATGAGCAGTTCTTC	CTSSTDPGYNEQFF
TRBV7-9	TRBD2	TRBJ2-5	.	TGTTCCAGCAGCTTAGCCCTGACTAGCGGGGGGCAAGAGACCCAGTACTTC	CSSSLALTSGGQETQYF
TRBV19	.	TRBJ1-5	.	TGTGCCAGCTCACCTCAAGACAGTAGCAATCAGCCCCAGCATTTT	CASSPQDSSNQPQHF
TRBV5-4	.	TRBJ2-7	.	TGTGCCACCACGAAGAGGGGGACACCCTACGAGCAGTACTTC	CATTKRGTPYEQYF
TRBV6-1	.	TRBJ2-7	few	TGTGCCAGCAGTGAATTTTCCAGGGGCACCTACGAGCAGTACTTC	CASSEFSRGTYEQYF